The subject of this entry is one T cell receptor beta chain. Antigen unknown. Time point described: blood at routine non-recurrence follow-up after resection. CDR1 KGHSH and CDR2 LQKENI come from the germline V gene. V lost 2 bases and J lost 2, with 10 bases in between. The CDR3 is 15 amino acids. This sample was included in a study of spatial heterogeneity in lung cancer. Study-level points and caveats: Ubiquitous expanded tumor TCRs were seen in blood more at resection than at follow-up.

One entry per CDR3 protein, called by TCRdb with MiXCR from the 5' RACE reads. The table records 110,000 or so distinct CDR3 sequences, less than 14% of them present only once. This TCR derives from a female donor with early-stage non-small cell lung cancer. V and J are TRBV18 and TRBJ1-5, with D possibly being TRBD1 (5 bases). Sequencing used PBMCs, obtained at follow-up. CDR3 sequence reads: CASSPTGVGNQPQHF. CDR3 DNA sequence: TGTGCCAGCTCACCAACGGGGGTTGGCAATCAGCCCCAGCATTTT.